This TCR beta chain came from a study of memory CD4+ T cells and cytomegalovirus serostatus. Turning to the study itself: This sample comes from healthy Belgian adults, eight or nine CMV seropositive, approximately 23 seronegative.

The sort gate was single viable CD3+CD4+CD8-CD45RO+ cells for memory CD4+ T cells. CMV serostatus came from serum IgG against pp150, pp28, p38, p52. The method was immunoSEQ multiplex PCR; TCRdb's version includes in-frame clones alone and lacks a portion of them. Of over 50,000 clones detected, roughly 72% appear once; the ten largest clones hold more than 1.5%. The sample consisted of memory CD4+ T cells from blood. The TCR was taken from an adult in good health and CMV-seronegative.

In DNA form, the CDR3 reads TGTGCCAGCAGCGGGAGTTACTATGGCTACACCTTC. Protein sequence: CASSGSYYGYTF. The chain uses TRBV7-2 and TRBJ1-2; unclear D gene. Trimming pared 5 bases from V and 3 bases from J, leaving 7 bases between. Per the germline V gene, CDR1 is SGHTA and CDR2 is FQGNSA. This CDR3 is 12 amino acids long.